What follows are 14 T cell receptor beta chains derived from one specimen sequenced in a study of T-cell memory formation after mild COVID-19. One entry per CDR3 protein, called by TCRdb with MiXCR from the 5' RACE reads. The sample has around 450,000 distinct CDR3 sequences; 15% to 20% are singletons. The specimen was PBMCs or a T cell subset sorted from them (not recorded which). These TCRs come from an adult woman who had mild COVID-19 (a few samples of this study predate the infection). Cell type and time point are not known.

This clonotype has just a few counts. The CDR3 is CAWQGVLGEQYF. The DNA for the CDR3 is TGTGCCTGGCAGGGTGTCCTCGGGGAGCAGTACTTC. The rearrangement joins TRBV30 to TRBJ2-7, with D maybe TRBD1 (5 bases). The CDR3 totals 12 residues. Germline CDR1 GTSNPN, CDR2 SVGIG (reference sequence). V was shortened by 5 bases and J by 7 bases, with 15 bases between the two germline ends.

The chain uses TRBV29-1 and TRBJ2-1; 7 nucleotides align to TRBD1. Trimming at V came to 7 bases and at J to 5 bases, leaving 5 bases not matched to a gene. This CDR3 is 12 amino acids long. The germline V gene has CDR1 SQVTM and CDR2 ANQGSEA. The CDR3 nucleotides are TGCAGCGCGAGGACAGGCCACAATGAGCAGTTCTTC. Protein: CSARTGHNEQFF.

This sequence joins TRBV5-1 and TRBJ2-5; possibly TRBD2 for D (6 bases). The V end was cut by 3 bases, the J end by 0 bases, with 12 bases between. This CDR3 spans 15 amino acids. The germline gives CDR1 SGHRS, CDR2 YFSETQ. In DNA, the CDR3 is TGCGCCAGCAGCTATTCTTCGGGGGACCAAGAGACCCAGTACTTC. Translated, it gives CASSYSSGDQETQYF.

There are a few counts of this clonotype. The chain carries TRBV5-5 and TRBJ2-7; D ambiguous. CDR3 size: 16 residues. The V gene's germline CDR1 is SGHKS and CDR2 YYEKEE (reference sequence). V lost 1 base to trimming and J lost 3 bases, with 17 bases between them. Here the CDR3 reads CASSLSLGFFSYEQYF. The DNA for the CDR3 is TGTGCCAGCAGCTTGAGTCTGGGGTTCTTTAGCTACGAGCAGTACTTC. Complete variable domain (other parts from reference TRBV5-5 and TRBJ2-7): DAGVTQSPTHLIKTRGQQVTLRCSPISGHKSVSWYQQVLGQGPQFIFQYYEKEERGRGNFPDRFSARQFPNYSSELNVNALLLGDSALYLCASSLSLGFFSYEQYFGPGTRLTVT.

This clonotype was picked up many times. The chain recombines TRBV25-1 with TRBJ1-4, with 7 positions matching TRBD1. Germline V lookup: CDR1 MGHDK, CDR2 SYGVNS. J gave up 14 bases and V 3 bases, and 15 bases lay outside the gene matches. The CDR3 is 15 residues long. CDR3 DNA: TGTGCCAGCAGTGAGTTGTCAGGGGGATTACCATTGCTGTTTTTT. It yields the protein CASSELSGGLPLLFF.

This clonotype turned up a few times. This chain uses TRBV7-9 with TRBJ2-1, with D uncertain. This CDR3 spans 13 amino acids. V lost 5 bases, J lost 4 bases, and 9 bases lay in between. Germline V gene data show CDR1 as SEHNR and CDR2 as FQNEAQ (reference sequence). The CDR3 region has the DNA TGTGCCAGCAGCCCACCCTTTTACAATGAGCAGTTCTTC. Protein sequence: CASSPPFYNEQFF.

The rearrangement joins TRBV24-1 to TRBJ2-5; the D is unclear. The CDR3 covers 15 residues. Germline V gene sequence: CDR1 KGHDR, CDR2 SFDVKD. V lost 4 bases and J 6 bases, leaving 17 bases between the germline ends. CDR3 sequence: CATSDPTKGLKTQYF. Written as DNA, the CDR3 is TGTGCCACCAGTGACCCGACCAAGGGTCTGAAGACCCAGTACTTC.

The rearrangement uses TRBV7-9 and TRBJ2-7; possibly TRBD2 for D (6 bases). Deletions cut 5 bases from V and 1 base from J, with 15 bases between. There are 15 residues in the CDR3. Germline V CDR1 and CDR2: SEHNR, FQNEAQ (reference sequence). CDR3 in amino acids: CASSPPAGHSYEQYF. CDR3 in DNA: TGTGCCAGCAGCCCCCCAGCGGGCCATTCCTACGAGCAGTACTTC.

The V and J genes are TRBV4-1 and TRBJ2-5; 10 positions agree with TRBD2. The V and J ends lost 3 bases and 3 bases, in that order; junction bases with no gene match: 4. CDR3 size: 15 residues. Germline V CDR1 and CDR2: MGHRA, YSYEKL. The CDR3 region is CASSHIAGGKETQYF. The CDR3, as DNA: TGCGCCAGCAGCCATATAGCGGGGGGAAAAGAGACCCAGTACTTC.

This clonotype was observed a handful of times. The chain is built from TRBV4-1 and TRBJ2-1; tentatively, D is TRBD1 (6 bases). CDR1 and CDR2 from the germline V gene are MGHRA and YSYEKL. The CDR3 is 15 residues long. The ends were cut back, 2 bases at V and 2 bases at J, with 10 bases in the middle. The CDR3 reads CASSQKDSTYNEQFF. CDR3 nucleotides: TGCGCCAGCAGCCAAAAGGACAGCACCTACAATGAGCAGTTCTTC.

The chain combines TRBV7-9 with TRBJ2-2, with D perhaps TRBD1 or TRBD2 (5 bases each). The CDR3 is 15 residues long. Germline assignment: CDR1 SEHNR and CDR2 FQNEAQ (reference sequence). The germline V and J ends were trimmed by 5 bases and 2 bases, with 12 bases remaining between them. The CDR3 DNA is TGTGCCAGCAGCCCGGGACGGGAAAACACCGGGGAGCTGTTTTTT. This translates into CASSPGRENTGELFF.

The V and J genes are TRBV6-2 or TRBV6-3 and TRBJ2-5; 7 bases align to TRBD1. The CDR3 extends over 13 amino acids. Per germline, CDR1 MNHEY and CDR2 SVGEGT. Unmatched junction bases numbered 2, after V lost 2 bases and J lost 5 bases. CDR3 coding DNA: TGTGCCAGCAGTTACGACAGGGTTGAGACCCAGTACTTC. Its translation is CASSYDRVETQYF.

The V gene is TRBV7-9, the J gene TRBJ2-2, with D unresolved. Germline CDR1 and CDR2: SEHNR and FQNEAQ (reference sequence). The CDR3 totals 13 residues. The V end was cut by 11 bases, the J end by 5 bases, with 15 bases between. The CDR3: CALLIMGTGELFF. In DNA, the CDR3 is TGTGCCCTCCTGATAATGGGGACCGGGGAGCTGTTTTTT. Full variable domain (rest looked up from reference TRBV7-9 and TRBJ2-2): DTGVSQNPRHKITKRGQNVTFRCDPISEHNRLYWYRQTLGQGPEFLTYFQNEAQLEKSRLLSDRFSAERPKGSFSTLEIQRTEQGDSAMYLCALLIMGTGELFFGEGSRLTVL.

V gene TRBV7-9 combines with J gene TRBJ1-2; D gene ambiguous. Trimming stripped 3 bases from V and 2 bases from J, with 13 bases between. CDR1 and CDR2 (germline): SEHNR, FQNEAQ (reference sequence). The CDR3 extends over 15 amino acids. CDR3 nucleotides: TGTGCCAGCAGCTTTATGGGAGGTCCGAACTATGGCTACACCTTC. This gives the protein CASSFMGGPNYGYTF.